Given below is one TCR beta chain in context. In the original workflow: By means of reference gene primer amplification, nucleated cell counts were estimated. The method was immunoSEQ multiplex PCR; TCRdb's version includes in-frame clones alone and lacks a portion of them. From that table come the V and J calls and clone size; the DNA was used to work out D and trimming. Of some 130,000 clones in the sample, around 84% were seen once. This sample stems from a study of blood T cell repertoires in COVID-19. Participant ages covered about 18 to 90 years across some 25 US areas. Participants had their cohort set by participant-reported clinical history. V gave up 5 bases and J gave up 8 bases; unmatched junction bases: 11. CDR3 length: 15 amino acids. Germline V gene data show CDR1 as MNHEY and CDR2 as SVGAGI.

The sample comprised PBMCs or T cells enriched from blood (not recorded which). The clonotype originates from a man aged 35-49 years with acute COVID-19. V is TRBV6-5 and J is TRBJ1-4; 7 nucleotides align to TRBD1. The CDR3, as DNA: TGTGCCAGCAGTACCGGGACAGCGGGTCCCGAAAAACTGTTTTTT. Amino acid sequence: CASSTGTAGPEKLFF.